These 20 T cell receptor beta chains were sequenced from one sample in a study of T cell responses to AZD1222 COVID-19 vaccine. Sequencing used immunoSEQ multiplex PCR; TCRdb keeps in-frame clones, though not all of them. The sample consists of 95,000 to 150,000 clones, approximately 90% of them appearing once. Sample: peripheral blood, taken on day 0 of AZD1222 vaccination. These TCRs come from an adult in good health.

The V call is TRBV4-3, the J call TRBJ1-3; 7 nucleotides line up with TRBD1. The CDR3 has 17 residues. Trimming cost V 0 bases and J 0 bases; bases outside gene matches: 5. CDR1 and CDR2 from the germline V gene are LGHNA and YSLEER. The CDR3 spells CASSQDAGGNSGNTIYF. CDR3 nucleotide sequence: TGCGCCAGCAGCCAAGACGCAGGGGGAAACTCTGGAAACACCATATATTTT.

The gene calls are TRBV6-2 or TRBV6-3 and TRBJ1-5, with 8 bases that match TRBD1. With 4 bases clipped from V and 7 bases from J, the junction kept 3 bases outside the gene matches. Germline values: CDR1 MNHEY, CDR2 SVGEGT. The CDR3 consists of 13 residues. The CDR3 nucleotides are TGTGCCAGCAGTTGGACAGGGACCCAGCCCCAGCATTTT. This sequence encodes CASSWTGTQPQHF.

V gene TRBV10-3 combines with J gene TRBJ2-2; 8 nucleotides agree with TRBD1. The germline gives CDR1 ENHRY, CDR2 SYGVKD. CDR3 length equals 14 residues. J lost 4 bases, V lost 2 bases, and 0 bases had no gene match. The CDR3 sequence is CAISETGGTGELFF. Written as DNA, the CDR3 is TGTGCCATCAGTGAGACAGGGGGCACCGGGGAGCTGTTTTTT.

V gene TRBV9 combines with J gene TRBJ2-1; 15 nucleotides line up with TRBD2. The V gene end was trimmed by 3 bases and the J gene end by 5 bases; junction bases not matched to a gene: 6. Germline-derived CDR1 and CDR2 are SGDLS and YYNGEE. The CDR3 is 17 residues long. This chain's CDR3 is CASSGTSGGAEDNEQFF. As DNA, the CDR3 is TGTGCCAGCAGCGGGACTAGCGGGGGGGCCGAGGACAATGAGCAGTTCTTC. Based on the CDR3 plus reference TRBV9 and TRBJ2-1, the full variable domain is DSGVTQTPKHLITATGQRVTLRCSPRSGDLSVYWYQQSLDQGLQFLIQYYNGEERAKGNILERFSAQQFPDLHSELNLSSLELGDSALYFCASSGTSGGAEDNEQFFGPGTRLTVL.

The chain joins TRBV5-1 to TRBJ2-7; 7 bases match TRBD2. CDR3 length equals 17 residues. Germline V gene data show CDR1 as SGHRS and CDR2 as YFSETQ. Trimming cost V 0 bases and J 0 bases; bases outside gene matches: 9. The CDR3, as DNA: TGCGCCAGCAGCTTGGGGGAGGGGTCCCCCGGCTCCTACGAGCAGTACTTC. Residues: CASSLGEGSPGSYEQYF.

J is TRBJ2-3 and V is TRBV28; D gene uncertain. Deletions cut 1 base from V and 7 bases from J, with 6 bases between. Per the germline V gene, CDR1 is MDHEN and CDR2 is SYDVKM. The CDR3 totals 12 residues. CDR3 DNA sequence: TGTGCCAGCAGTTTATCCCCATATACGCAGTATTTT. Protein sequence: CASSLSPYTQYF.

This clone occurred once. The J gene is TRBJ2-1, the V gene TRBV19; the D is unclear. CDR1 LNHDA and CDR2 SQIVND come from the germline V gene (reference sequence). V lost 0 bases and J lost 5, with 8 bases in between. The CDR3 runs to 14 residues. The CDR3 DNA reads TGTGCCAGTAGTATAGAAGCAGGAGACAATGAGCAGTTCTTC. This codes for CASSIEAGDNEQFF.

This rearrangement joins TRBV4-3 to TRBJ2-3; D is uncertain. The CDR3 has 13 residues. Trimming shortened V by 4 bases and J by 6 bases, and 11 bases separated the two germline ends. CDR1 and CDR2 from the germline V gene are LGHNA and YSLEER. The CDR3 nucleotides read TGCGCCAGCAGCCGACTTGAAGGGGATACGCAGTATTTT. Protein sequence: CASSRLEGDTQYF.

This clone appeared a few times. The chain has TRBV7-9 and TRBJ2-3, with D uncertain. The V gene's germline CDR1 is SEHNR and CDR2 FQNEAQ (reference sequence). The CDR3 has 16 amino acids. Trimming shortened V by 1 base and J by 0 bases, and 11 bases separated the two germline ends. CDR3 DNA: TGTGCCAGCAGCTTAGATGAAGGCTTTAGCACAGATACGCAGTATTTT. Protein: CASSLDEGFSTDTQYF.

The table lists this clone with a count of one. The rearrangement links TRBV2 to TRBJ2-7, with 7 nucleotides matching TRBD2. Germline CDR1 is SNHLY and CDR2 is FYNNEI. The CDR3 runs to 15 residues. The trim removed 2 bases at V and 3 bases at J, leaving 7 bases unmatched. CDR3: CASSEIGTNNYEQYF. In DNA, the CDR3 is TGTGCCAGCAGTGAAATAGGGACTAACAACTACGAGCAGTACTTC.

The chain is built from TRBV3-1 (or the pseudogene TRBV3-2) and TRBJ1-1; a weak D match, TRBD1 (5 bases). This CDR3 is built from 18 residues. Looked up from germline, CDR1 is LGHDT and CDR2 is YNNKEL (reference sequence). V was clipped by 2 bases and J by 1 base, with 20 bases between them. The CDR3 DNA sequence: TGTGCCAGCAGCCAATGGGGAATCCGGGGGAGGCCGAACACTGAAGCTTTCTTT. Translating gives CASSQWGIRGRPNTEAFF.

V usage is TRBV28 and J usage is TRBJ2-7; TRBD2 matches 10 bases. CDR1 is MDHEN and CDR2 is SYDVKM in the germline V gene. The trim removed 3 bases at V and 0 bases at J, leaving 11 bases unmatched. The CDR3 spans 18 residues. The CDR3 DNA reads TGTGCCAGCAGTTTTTACTCCGGACTAGCGGTAACCTCCTACGAGCAGTACTTC. Translating gives CASSFYSGLAVTSYEQYF.

The genes are TRBV4-3 and TRBJ1-2; no reliable D call. Germline loops: CDR1 LGHNA, CDR2 YSLEER. Trimming took off 2 bases at V and 8 bases at J, with 15 bases between the two ends. The CDR3 is 14 residues long. The CDR3 spells CASSQSGNFIGYTF. The CDR3 region has the DNA TGCGCCAGCAGCCAATCGGGGAATTTCATCGGCTACACCTTC.

The gene calls are TRBV4-1 and TRBJ2-7; TRBD2 aligns across 8 bases. V was clipped by 1 base and J by 1 base; unmatched bases: 6. CDR1 and CDR2 (germline): MGHRA, YSYEKL. The CDR3 totals 16 residues. In DNA, the CDR3 is TGCGCCAGCAGCCAAGGGGCGGGGGGCATGTCCTACGAGCAGTACTTC. Translating it yields CASSQGAGGMSYEQYF.

J is TRBJ2-7 and V is TRBV6-1; D unclear. From germline, CDR1 is MNHNS and CDR2 SASEGT. The CDR3 loop spans 13 amino acids. The V and J ends lost 2 bases and 6 bases respectively, with 11 bases between them. CDR3 region: CASSETTGREQYF. The CDR3 region has the DNA TGTGCCAGCAGTGAAACAACTGGACGCGAGCAGTACTTC.

The rearrangement uses TRBV5-6 and TRBJ2-7, with 11 bases matching TRBD2. This CDR3 has 19 amino acids. V trimming: 2 bases; J trimming: 3 bases; junction bases outside the gene matches: 16. The germline gives CDR1 SGHDT, CDR2 YYEEEE. DNA of the CDR3: TGTGCCAGCAGCTTTGGTGTTTGGGCTAGCGGGAGGCCCCACTACGAGCAGTACTTC. This sequence encodes CASSFGVWASGRPHYEQYF.

J is TRBJ1-2 and V is TRBV27, with D unclear. With 6 bases removed from V and 4 bases from J, the gap between germline ends came to 15 bases. Germline lookup yields CDR1 MNHEY and CDR2 SMNVEV (reference sequence). The CDR3 has 14 residues. CDR3 sequence reads: CASRSGGASYGYTF. CDR3 coding DNA: TGTGCCAGCAGGTCCGGCGGTGCTTCCTATGGCTACACCTTC.

V usage is TRBV25-1 and J usage is TRBJ2-1; 10 nucleotides line up with TRBD2. Losses at the gene ends were 4 bases for V and 4 bases for J; bases not matched to a gene: 4. Germline loops: CDR1 MGHDK, CDR2 SYGVNS. This CDR3 contains 15 residues. The CDR3 nucleotides are TGTGCCAGCAGTGTGGGGACTAGCGCGTACAATGAGCAGTTCTTC. As protein: CASSVGTSAYNEQFF.

The chain employs TRBV5-8 and TRBJ1-6; 7 positions agree with TRBD1. Germline-derived CDR1 and CDR2 are SGHTS and YDEGEE. V was clipped by 4 bases and J by 9 bases; unmatched bases: 13. The CDR3 runs to 16 residues. The CDR3 loop is CASSRRTGLQGSPLHF. CDR3 in DNA: TGTGCCAGCAGCCGCAGGACAGGCCTTCAGGGTTCACCCCTCCACTTT.

This rearrangement joins TRBV19 to TRBJ1-1, with D tentatively TRBD1 (6 bases). This CDR3 has 14 residues. The germline gives CDR1 LNHDA, CDR2 SQIVND (reference sequence). Trimming stripped 3 bases from V and 3 bases from J, with 11 bases between. This chain's CDR3 is CASSIRGFDTEAFF. CDR3 DNA sequence: TGTGCCAGTAGTATCAGGGGATTCGACACTGAAGCTTTCTTT.